This is a list of T cell receptor beta chains from one sample in a study of T cell responses to AZD1222 COVID-19 vaccine. The table came from immunoSEQ multiplex PCR; TCRdb's copy has only in-frame clones and leaves some out. The sample records some 90,000 clones, about 89% being singletons. Sequencing was performed on peripheral blood, taken on day 0 of AZD1222 vaccination. These receptors originate from an adult in good health. Both conserved end residues are part of each CDR3. D genes are given only for firm matches. Clone sizes are given selectively: once, few, many, or a class where the clone is expanded.

d_gene	abundance	v_gene	j_gene	CDR3aa	CDR3nt
NA	NA	TRBV6-5	TRBJ1-4	CASRRGEREKLFF	TGTGCCAGCAGGAGGGGAGAGAGGGAAAAACTGTTTTTT
NA	NA	TRBV9	TRBJ2-1	CASSPTQVTSYNEQFF	TGTGCCAGCAGCCCAACACAGGTAACGAGCTACAATGAGCAGTTCTTC
TRBD2	NA	TRBV19	TRBJ2-7	CASSSSGSTYEQYF	TGTGCCAGTAGTTCTAGCGGGAGTACGTACGAGCAGTACTTC
NA	NA	TRBV7-8	TRBJ2-1	CASSVSGFSYNEQFF	TGTGCCAGCAGCGTAAGCGGGTTCTCCTACAATGAGCAGTTCTTC
NA	NA	TRBV20-1	TRBJ1-1	CSAGQHTEAFF	TGCAGTGCTGGACAGCACACTGAAGCTTTCTTT
NA	NA	TRBV2	TRBJ1-4	CASKSGVVTVGEKLFF	TGTGCCAGCAAGAGTGGGGTCGTAACCGTGGGGGAAAAACTGTTTTTT
TRBD1	NA	TRBV7-2	TRBJ1-2	CASSLGQGHQAAYGYTF	TGTGCCAGCAGCTTGGGACAGGGACACCAGGCGGCTTATGGCTACACCTTC
TRBD1	NA	TRBV6-2/TRBV6-3	TRBJ1-2	CASSYRPGQGANYGYTF	TGTGCCAGCAGTTATCGTCCGGGACAGGGAGCTAACTATGGCTACACCTTC
NA	NA	TRBV11-3	TRBJ2-7	CASSLTRVGEQYF	TGTGCCAGCAGCTTGACTAGGGTTGGCGAGCAGTACTTC
NA	NA	TRBV19	TRBJ1-5	CASSPRAEGNQPQHF	TGTGCCAGTAGCCCCCGGGCGGAGGGCAATCAGCCCCAGCATTTT
TRBD1	NA	TRBV25-1	TRBJ1-4	CATMDRGREKLFF	TGTGCCACCATGGACAGGGGGCGTGAAAAACTGTTTTTT
NA	NA	TRBV3-1/TRBV3-2	TRBJ1-2	CASSQGEPVYGYTF	TGTGCCAGCAGCCAAGGTGAACCCGTCTATGGCTACACCTTC
NA	once	TRBV30	TRBJ1-2	CAWVGQGSARTF	NA
NA	NA	TRBV20-1	TRBJ1-1	CSATGPGEAFF	TGCAGTGCTACAGGACCGGGGGAAGCTTTCTTT
NA	few	TRBV18	TRBJ1-4	CASSPSADSPITTNEKLFF	TGTGCCAGCTCACCCTCCGCGGACAGCCCTATTACAACTAATGAAAAACTGTTTTTT
NA	NA	TRBV11-2	TRBJ2-1	CASSFGFEQFF	TGTGCCAGCAGCTTCGGTTTCGAGCAGTTCTTC
NA	NA	TRBV15	TRBJ1-4	CATSRGGGIATNEKLFF	TGTGCCACCAGCAGAGGTGGGGGAATTGCAACTAATGAAAAACTGTTTTTT
NA	NA	TRBV5-1	TRBJ2-2	CASSFAGSGKTGELFF	TGCGCCAGCAGCTTTGCAGGGTCGGGAAAAACCGGGGAGCTGTTTTTT